Reported below is one T cell receptor (beta chain). This table comes from immunoSEQ multiplex PCR, and its TCRdb copy is limited to in-frame clones, with some not included. There are tens of thousands of clones in the sample; about 91% occur only once, and roughly 0.41% lies in the top ten. The entry originates in a study of technical replicates of blood from a few donors. The CDR3 contains 15 residues. The V end lost 7 bases, the J end lost 4 bases, and 20 bases lay between the germline ends. The specimen sequenced was T cells isolated from PBMCs. The chain has TRBV23-1 and TRBJ2-7; a possible D gene is TRBD1 (5 bases). TRBV23-1 is sorted into the ORF group, with uncertain function. The clonotype comes from a human donor in good health. CDR3 residues: CASTRIRALGYEQYF. The CDR3 coding sequence is TGCGCCAGCACCCGAATCAGGGCTTTGGGGTACGAGCAGTACTTC.